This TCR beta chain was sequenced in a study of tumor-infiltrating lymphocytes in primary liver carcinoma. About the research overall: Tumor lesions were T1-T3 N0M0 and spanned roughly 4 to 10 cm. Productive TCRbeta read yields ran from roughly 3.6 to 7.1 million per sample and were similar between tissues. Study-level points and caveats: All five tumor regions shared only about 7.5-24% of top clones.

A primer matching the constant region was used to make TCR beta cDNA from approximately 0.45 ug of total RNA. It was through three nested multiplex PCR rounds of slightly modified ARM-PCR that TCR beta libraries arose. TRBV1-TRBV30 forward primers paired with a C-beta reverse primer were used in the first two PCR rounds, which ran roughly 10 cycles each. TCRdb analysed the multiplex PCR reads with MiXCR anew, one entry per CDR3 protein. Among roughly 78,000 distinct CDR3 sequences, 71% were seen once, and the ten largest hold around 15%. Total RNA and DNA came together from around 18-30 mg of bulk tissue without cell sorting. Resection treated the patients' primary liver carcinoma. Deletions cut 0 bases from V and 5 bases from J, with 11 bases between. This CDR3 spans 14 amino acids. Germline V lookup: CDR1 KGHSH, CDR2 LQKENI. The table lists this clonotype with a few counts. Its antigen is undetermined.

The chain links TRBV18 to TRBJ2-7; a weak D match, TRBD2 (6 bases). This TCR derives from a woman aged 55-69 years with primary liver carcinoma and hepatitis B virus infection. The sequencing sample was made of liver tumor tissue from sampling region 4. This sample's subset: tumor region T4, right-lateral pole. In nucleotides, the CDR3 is TGTGCCAGCTCACCACCTTCGGAGCGGGACGAGCAGTACTTC. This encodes CASSPPSERDEQYF.